This T cell receptor (beta chain) was captured by sequencing in a study of shared clonotypes between healthy human individuals. Profiled with immunoSEQ multiplex PCR; TCRdb holds only in-frame clones, not every one. The repertoire holds 100,000 or so clones, with approximately 65% as singletons. Of note for this clone: The sample contains more than one DNA sequence encoding this CDR3.

In germline, CDR1 is SGDLS, CDR2 YYNGEE. Between the trimmed V and J ends, which lost 1 base and 4 bases, there was a span of 8 bases. This CDR3 spans 14 amino acids. This clonotype was obtained from a woman aged 25-40 years in good health. The J gene is TRBJ2-2, the V gene TRBV9, with unresolved D. Sequenced sample: memory CD8+ T cells sorted from blood. The subset: CD45RO+ cells pooled with CCR7-negative TemRA cells. CDR3 sequence reads: CASSVSWGTGELFF. Written as DNA, the CDR3 is TGTGCCAGCAGCGTAAGTTGGGGCACCGGGGAGCTGTTTTTT.